This T cell receptor (beta chain) derives from a study of vaccination effects on CD4 cells after COVID-19. With the ViraFEST assay, the study expanded antigen-specific CD4+ T cells using viral peptide pools, then sequenced them. Subsequent to approximately 11 days of culture, CD4+ T cells were isolated. Nucleocapsid antibody tests were negative, and the vaccine recipients had no prior SARS-CoV-2 infection. They grew two million PBMC in each well, adding approximately 10 IU/ml IL-2 and 8.5 to 10 ug/ml peptides. Unmatched junction bases numbered 5, after V lost 0 bases and J lost 7 bases. The CDR3 contains 15 residues. The germline V gene encodes CDR1 LNHDA and CDR2 SQIVND (reference sequence). Details on this clone: The antigen is unknown.

This table comes from immunoSEQ multiplex PCR, and its TCRdb copy is limited to in-frame clones, with some not included. The repertoire includes about 22,000 clones, 65% to 85% of them detected once, and 10% to 15% sits in the top ten. The chain couples TRBV19 to TRBJ1-3; TRBD1 agrees at 8 bases. The material sequenced was CD4+ T cells from PBMCs cultured with HCoV-229E spike peptides, taken before COVID-19 vaccination. This TCR was recovered from a human donor who received a COVID-19 vaccine. The CDR3 protein is CASSIEPDRGNTIYF. CDR3 coding DNA: TGTGCCAGTAGTATAGAGCCCGACAGGGGCAACACCATATATTTT.